This TCR beta chain was sequenced in a study of blood T cells in healthy people across ages. Whole-study findings and limits: A roughly linear fall in TCR beta diversity per million T cells was seen with increasing age.

A second PCR of about 7 to 12 cycles used a sample-barcoded 5' primer and a J-beta primer mix. TCRdb re-analysed the 5' RACE reads in MiXCR, keeping a single row per CDR3 protein. The sample has approximately 1.5 million distinct CDR3 sequences, about 35% seen once. This clonotype was counted between two and nine times. The antigen is undetermined. Sequenced: blood. This receptor was identified in a woman aged 25-40 years in good health.

CDR3 sequence: CASSFQYLASQPQHF. CDR3 nucleotide sequence: TGTGCCAGCAGCTTTCAGTACCTAGCAAGTCAGCCCCAGCATTTT. This chain joins TRBV7-2 and TRBJ1-5; D unresolved. Germline CDR1 is SGHTA and CDR2 is FQGNSA. V dropped 3 bases and J dropped 6 bases, with 15 bases sitting between them. The CDR3 has 15 residues.